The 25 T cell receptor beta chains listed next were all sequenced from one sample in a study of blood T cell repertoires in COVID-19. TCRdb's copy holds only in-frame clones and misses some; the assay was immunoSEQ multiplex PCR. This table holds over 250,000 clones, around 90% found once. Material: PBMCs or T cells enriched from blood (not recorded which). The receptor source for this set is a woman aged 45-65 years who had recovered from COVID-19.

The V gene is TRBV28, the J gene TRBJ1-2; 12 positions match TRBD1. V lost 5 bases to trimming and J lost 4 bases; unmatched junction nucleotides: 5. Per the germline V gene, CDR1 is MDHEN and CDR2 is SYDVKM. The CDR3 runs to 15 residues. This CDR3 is CASSGTGGLGYGYTF. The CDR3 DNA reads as TGTGCCAGCAGTGGGACAGGGGGCCTTGGCTATGGCTACACCTTC.

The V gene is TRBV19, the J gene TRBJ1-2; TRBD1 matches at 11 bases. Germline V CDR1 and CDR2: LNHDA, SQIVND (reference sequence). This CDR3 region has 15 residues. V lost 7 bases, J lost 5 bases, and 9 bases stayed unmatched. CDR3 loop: CASTYRTGGRYGYTF. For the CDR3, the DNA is TGTGCCAGTACCTATAGGACAGGGGGCAGATATGGCTACACCTTC.

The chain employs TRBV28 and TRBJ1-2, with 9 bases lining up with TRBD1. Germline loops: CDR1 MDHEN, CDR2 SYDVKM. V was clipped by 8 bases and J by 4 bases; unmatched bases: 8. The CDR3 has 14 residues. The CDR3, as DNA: TGTGCCAGCGGACAGGGGTCATTAATCTATGGCTACACCTTC. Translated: CASGQGSLIYGYTF.

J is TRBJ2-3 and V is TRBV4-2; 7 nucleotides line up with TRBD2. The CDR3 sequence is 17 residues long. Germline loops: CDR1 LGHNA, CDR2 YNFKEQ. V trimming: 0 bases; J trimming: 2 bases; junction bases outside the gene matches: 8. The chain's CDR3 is CASSQDLLAEITDTQYF. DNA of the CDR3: TGTGCCAGCAGCCAAGATTTGCTAGCGGAGATCACAGATACGCAGTATTTT.

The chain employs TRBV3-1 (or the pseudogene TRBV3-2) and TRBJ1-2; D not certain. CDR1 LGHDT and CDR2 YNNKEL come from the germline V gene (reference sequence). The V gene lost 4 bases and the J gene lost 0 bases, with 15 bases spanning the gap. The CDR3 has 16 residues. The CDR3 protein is CASSRWPVQANYGYTF. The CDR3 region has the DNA TGTGCCAGCAGCCGTTGGCCTGTCCAGGCTAACTATGGCTACACCTTC.

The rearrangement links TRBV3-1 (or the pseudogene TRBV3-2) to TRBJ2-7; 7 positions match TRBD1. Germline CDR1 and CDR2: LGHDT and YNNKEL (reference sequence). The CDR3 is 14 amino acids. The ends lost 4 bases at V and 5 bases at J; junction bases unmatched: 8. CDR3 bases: TGTGCCAGCAGCCTTTCGACAGGGTGGGACGAGCAGTACTTC. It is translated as CASSLSTGWDEQYF.

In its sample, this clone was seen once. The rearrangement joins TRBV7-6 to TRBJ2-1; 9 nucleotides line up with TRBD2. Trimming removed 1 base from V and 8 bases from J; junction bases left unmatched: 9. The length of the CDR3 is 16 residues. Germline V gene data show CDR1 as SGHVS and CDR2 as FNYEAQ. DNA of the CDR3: TGTGCCAGCAGCTTAGTAGTTGCGGGAGGGCCGTATGAGCAGTTCTTC. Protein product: CASSLVVAGGPYEQFF.

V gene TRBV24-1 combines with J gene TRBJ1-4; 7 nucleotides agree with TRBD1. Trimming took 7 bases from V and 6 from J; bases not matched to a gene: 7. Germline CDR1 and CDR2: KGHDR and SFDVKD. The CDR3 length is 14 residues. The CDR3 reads CATSGGGGDEKLFF. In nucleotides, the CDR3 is TGTGCCACCAGCGGTGGAGGGGGCGATGAAAAACTGTTTTTT.

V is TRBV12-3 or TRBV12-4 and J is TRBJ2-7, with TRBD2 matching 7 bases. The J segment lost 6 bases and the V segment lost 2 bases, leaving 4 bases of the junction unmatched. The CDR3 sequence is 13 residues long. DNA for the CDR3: TGTGCCAGCAGTTTAAGTCCGGGGGGCGAGCAGTACTTC. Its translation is CASSLSPGGEQYF.

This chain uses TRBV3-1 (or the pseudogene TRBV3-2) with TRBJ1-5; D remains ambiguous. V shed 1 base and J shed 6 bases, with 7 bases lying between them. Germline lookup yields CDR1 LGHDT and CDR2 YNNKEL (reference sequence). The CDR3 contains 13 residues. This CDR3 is CASSQVRGQPQHF. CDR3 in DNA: TGTGCCAGCAGCCAAGTTCGCGGTCAGCCCCAGCATTTT.

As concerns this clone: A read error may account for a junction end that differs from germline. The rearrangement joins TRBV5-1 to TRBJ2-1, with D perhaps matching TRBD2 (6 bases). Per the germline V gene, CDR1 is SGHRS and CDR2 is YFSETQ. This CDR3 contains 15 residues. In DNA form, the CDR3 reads TGCGCCAGCAACTTGATAGCGGACTCCTACAATGAGCAGTTCTTC. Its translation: CASNLIADSYNEQFF.

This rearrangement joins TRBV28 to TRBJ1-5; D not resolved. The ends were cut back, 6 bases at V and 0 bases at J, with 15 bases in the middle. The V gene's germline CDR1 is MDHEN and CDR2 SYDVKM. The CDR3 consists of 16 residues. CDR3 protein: CASRPAGHLSNQPQHF. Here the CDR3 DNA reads TGTGCCAGCAGACCCGCTGGGCACCTTAGCAATCAGCCCCAGCATTTT.

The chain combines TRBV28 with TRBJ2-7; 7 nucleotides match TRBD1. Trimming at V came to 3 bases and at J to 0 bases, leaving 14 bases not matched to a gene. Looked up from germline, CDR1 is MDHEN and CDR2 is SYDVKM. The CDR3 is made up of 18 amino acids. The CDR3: CASSFTPGQPIPSYEQYF. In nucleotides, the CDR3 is TGTGCCAGCAGTTTCACACCGGGACAGCCTATTCCCTCCTACGAGCAGTACTTC.

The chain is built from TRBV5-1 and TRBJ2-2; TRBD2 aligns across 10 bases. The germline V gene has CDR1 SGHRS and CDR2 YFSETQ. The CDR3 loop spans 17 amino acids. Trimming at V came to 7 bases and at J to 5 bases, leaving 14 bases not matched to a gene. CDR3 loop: CASRTPGTSAITGELFF. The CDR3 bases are TGCGCCAGCCGCACCCCAGGGACTAGCGCGATTACCGGGGAGCTGTTTTTT. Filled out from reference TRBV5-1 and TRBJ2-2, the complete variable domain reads KAGVTQTPRYLIKTRGQQVTLSCSPISGHRSVSWYQQTPGQGLQFLFEYFSETQRNKGNFPGRFSGRQFSNSRSEMNVSTLELGDSALYLCASRTPGTSAITGELFFGEGSRLTVL.

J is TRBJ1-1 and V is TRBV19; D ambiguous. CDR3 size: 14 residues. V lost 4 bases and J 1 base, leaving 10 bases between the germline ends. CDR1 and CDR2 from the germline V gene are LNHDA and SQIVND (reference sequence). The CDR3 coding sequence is TGTGCCAGTAGTAAAAGAGAGGAGAACACTGAAGCTTTCTTT. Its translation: CASSKREENTEAFF.

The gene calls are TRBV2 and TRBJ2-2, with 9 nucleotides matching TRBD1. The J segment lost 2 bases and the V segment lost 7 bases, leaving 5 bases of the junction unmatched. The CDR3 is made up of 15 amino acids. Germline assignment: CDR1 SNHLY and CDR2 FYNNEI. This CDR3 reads CASNGQGRNTGELFF. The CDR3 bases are TGTGCCAGCAACGGACAGGGGCGCAACACCGGGGAGCTGTTTTTT.

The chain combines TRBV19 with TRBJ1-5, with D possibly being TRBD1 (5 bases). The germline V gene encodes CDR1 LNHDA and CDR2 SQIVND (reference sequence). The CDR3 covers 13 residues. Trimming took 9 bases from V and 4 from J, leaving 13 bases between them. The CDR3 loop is CASRDYRNQPQHF. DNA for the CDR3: TGTGCCAGCCGGGACTATCGGAATCAGCCCCAGCATTTT.

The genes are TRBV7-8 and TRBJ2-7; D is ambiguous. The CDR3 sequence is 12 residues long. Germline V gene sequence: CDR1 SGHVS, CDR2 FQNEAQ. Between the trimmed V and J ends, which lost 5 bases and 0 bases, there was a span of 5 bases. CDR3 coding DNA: TGTGCCAGCAGCCCCCACTCCTACGAGCAGTACTTC. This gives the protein CASSPHSYEQYF.

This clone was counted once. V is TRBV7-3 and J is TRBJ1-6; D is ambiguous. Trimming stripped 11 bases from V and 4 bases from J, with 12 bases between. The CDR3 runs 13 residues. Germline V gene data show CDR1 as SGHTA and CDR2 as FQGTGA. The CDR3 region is CACSRGYNSPLHF. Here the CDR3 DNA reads TGTGCCTGCTCCAGAGGGTATAATTCACCCCTCCACTTT.

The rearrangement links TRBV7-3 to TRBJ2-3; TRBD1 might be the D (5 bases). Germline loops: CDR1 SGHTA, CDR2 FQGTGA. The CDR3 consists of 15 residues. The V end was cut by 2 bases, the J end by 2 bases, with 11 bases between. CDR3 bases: TGTGCCAGCAGCTTATTCGCAGGGAACACAGATACGCAGTATTTT. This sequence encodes CASSLFAGNTDTQYF.

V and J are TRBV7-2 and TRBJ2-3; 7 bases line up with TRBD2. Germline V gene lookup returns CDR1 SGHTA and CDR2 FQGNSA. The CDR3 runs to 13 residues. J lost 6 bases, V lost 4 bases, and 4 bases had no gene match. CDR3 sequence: CASSSREQDTQYF. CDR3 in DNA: TGTGCCAGCAGCTCGCGGGAGCAGGATACGCAGTATTTT. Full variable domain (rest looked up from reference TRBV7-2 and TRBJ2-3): GAGVSQSPSNKVTEKGKDVELRCDPISGHTALYWYRQSLGQGLEFLIYFQGNSAPDKSGLPSDRFSAERTGGSVSTLTIQRTQQEDSAVYLCASSSREQDTQYFGPGTRLTVL.

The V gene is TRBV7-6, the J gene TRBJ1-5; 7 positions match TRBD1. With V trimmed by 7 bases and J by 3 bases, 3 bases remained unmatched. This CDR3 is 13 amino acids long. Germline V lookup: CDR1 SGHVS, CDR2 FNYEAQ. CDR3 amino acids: CASTRGVNQPQHF. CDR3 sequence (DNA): TGTGCCAGCACCAGGGGGGTCAATCAGCCCCAGCATTTT.

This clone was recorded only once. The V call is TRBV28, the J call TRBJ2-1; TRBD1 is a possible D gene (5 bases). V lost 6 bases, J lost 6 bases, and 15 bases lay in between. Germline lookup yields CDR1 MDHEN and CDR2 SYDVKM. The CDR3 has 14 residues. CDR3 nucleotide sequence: TGTGCCAGCAGCCCCGGCAGGGCCCCCAATGAGCAGTTCTTC. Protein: CASSPGRAPNEQFF. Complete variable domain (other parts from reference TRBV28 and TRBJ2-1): DVKVTQSSRYLVKRTGEKVFLECVQDMDHENMFWYRQDPGLGLRLIYFSYDVKMKEKGDIPEGYSVSREKKERFSLILESASTNQTSMYLCASSPGRAPNEQFFGPGTRLTVL.

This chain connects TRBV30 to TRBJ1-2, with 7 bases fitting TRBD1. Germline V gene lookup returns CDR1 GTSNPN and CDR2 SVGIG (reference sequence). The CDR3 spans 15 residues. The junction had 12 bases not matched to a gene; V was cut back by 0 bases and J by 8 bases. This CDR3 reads CAWSVGGSGAGGYTF. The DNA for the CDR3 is TGTGCCTGGAGTGTAGGGGGCAGTGGGGCCGGAGGCTACACCTTC.

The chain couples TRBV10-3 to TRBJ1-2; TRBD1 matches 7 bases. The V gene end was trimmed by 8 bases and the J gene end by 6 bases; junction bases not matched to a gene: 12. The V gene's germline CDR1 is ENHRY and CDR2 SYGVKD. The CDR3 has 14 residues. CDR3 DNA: TGTGCCATCGGACAGGACACAACCGGGGATGGCTACACCTTC. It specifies CAIGQDTTGDGYTF.